Listed below are T cell receptor beta chains from one sample, sequenced in a study of CD8 T cells in Susac syndrome. Each CDR3 protein is one row after TCRdb ran MiXCR on the immunoSEQ multiplex PCR reads. This repertoire shows hundreds of thousands of distinct CDR3 sequences, 85% found once; its top ten account for about 0.22%. The specimen was CD8+ T cells from PBMCs. The source of these receptors is a human donor with multiple sclerosis. CDR3s leave out the opening cysteine and the closing phenylalanine or tryptophan. The order of the fields is D gene, V gene, clone size, CDR3 protein. The D gene is left open where the match is weak. Clone size, where shown, is once, few, many, or a class for clones that have expanded.

D: -
V: TRBV24-1
size: -
CDR3: ATRRTGGDETQY

D: -
V: TRBV4-3
size: -
CDR3: ASSPRFGGETQY

D: -
V: TRBV27
size: once
CDR3: ASAGASGLYNEQF

D: -
V: TRBV6-1
size: -
CDR3: ASSPDPGSGEKLF

D: -
V: TRBV10-1
size: few
CDR3: ASSETLQETQY

D: -
V: TRBV6-1
size: -
CDR3: ASSVSSYEQY

D: -
V: TRBV30
size: -
CDR3: AWGAAGAYGYT

D: -
V: TRBV20-1
size: -
CDR3: SALYDRLSSYEQY

D: -
V: TRBV5-1
size: -
CDR3: ASSAAPYGYT

D: TRBD1
V: TRBV9
size: -
CDR3: ASSVGQGIAYGYT

D: -
V: TRBV4-2
size: -
CDR3: ASSQARASSYEQY

D: -
V: TRBV11-2
size: -
CDR3: ASSLEGALSGNTIY

D: -
V: TRBV7-6
size: -
CDR3: ASSFSPDTQYSGNTIY

D: -
V: TRBV13
size: -
CDR3: ASSLVYSNRPNEQF

D: -
V: TRBV6-4
size: -
CDR3: ASSEVARTYNEQF

D: -
V: TRBV6-2/TRBV6-3
size: few
CDR3: ASSYSGTGPREQY

D: -
V: TRBV7-9
size: few
CDR3: ASSDVYTYEQY

D: -
V: TRBV18
size: -
CDR3: ASSPRGWGDTQY

D: -
V: TRBV30
size: once
CDR3: AWSSWGDIQY

D: -
V: TRBV7-9
size: few
CDR3: ASSLAGETDTQY

D: -
V: TRBV7-6
size: -
CDR3: ASSLYQPSGFGYEQY

D: -
V: TRBV28
size: few
CDR3: ASSFLTSTDTQY

D: -
V: TRBV12-3/TRBV12-4
size: -
CDR3: ASSEGLSGEQF

D: TRBD2
V: TRBV6-2/TRBV6-3
size: -
CDR3: ASSYSRLAGGPRTGELF

D: TRBD2
V: TRBV6-5
size: -
CDR3: ASSYSGLAVISSYNEQF

D: -
V: TRBV11-2
size: few
CDR3: ASSWGRDYEQY

D: -
V: TRBV30
size: -
CDR3: AWRDPGWYNEQF

D: -
V: TRBV28
size: -
CDR3: ASSPGHNEQF

D: -
V: TRBV6-2/TRBV6-3
size: -
CDR3: ASSYGYKTFGLDQPQH

D: -
V: TRBV28
size: -
CDR3: ASGTWTFTSGAF

D: -
V: TRBV4-3
size: -
CDR3: ASSQEASAFYGYT

D: -
V: TRBV20-1
size: once
CDR3: SARKLAAGTRRGPSYEQY

D: -
V: TRBV7-6
size: once
CDR3: ASRLLNGGTGELF

D: TRBD1
V: TRBV4-3
size: few
CDR3: ASSHDRANEKLF

D: -
V: TRBV20-1
size: -
CDR3: SARGHYYGYT

D: TRBD2
V: TRBV20-1
size: once
CDR3: SASLAGEWSYEQY

D: -
V: TRBV24-1
size: -
CDR3: ATSDSGGGSEALADTQY

D: TRBD1
V: TRBV24-1
size: -
CDR3: ATSDTDRGVADTQY

D: -
V: TRBV19
size: -
CDR3: ASSITDLSGANVLT

D: TRBD1
V: TRBV7-9
size: -
CDR3: ASSPTTDRENIQY

D: -
V: TRBV27
size: -
CDR3: ASSFINGGGHYSNQPQH

D: -
V: TRBV25-1
size: -
CDR3: ASSGGPYGYT

D: -
V: TRBV30
size: -
CDR3: AAEETYEQY

D: -
V: TRBV5-5
size: -
CDR3: ASSDPGLLKLPYNEQF

D: -
V: TRBV7-9
size: -
CDR3: ASSSYGDTEAF

D: -
V: TRBV28
size: -
CDR3: ASSLLEAGQGGGETQY

D: TRBD1
V: TRBV11-2
size: -
CDR3: ASSLEGPGGAYNEQF

D: -
V: TRBV28
size: once
CDR3: ASSLILSSYEQY

D: TRBD2
V: TRBV14
size: -
CDR3: ASSQDSGSPYEQY

D: TRBD1
V: TRBV4-3
size: -
CDR3: ASSQDTFHPGQGPYEQY

D: TRBD2
V: TRBV28
size: -
CDR3: ASKSGTKNTGELF

D: TRBD1
V: TRBV29-1
size: -
CDR3: SVSGTVYNEQF

D: -
V: TRBV6-1
size: -
CDR3: ASSEYEGYTEAF